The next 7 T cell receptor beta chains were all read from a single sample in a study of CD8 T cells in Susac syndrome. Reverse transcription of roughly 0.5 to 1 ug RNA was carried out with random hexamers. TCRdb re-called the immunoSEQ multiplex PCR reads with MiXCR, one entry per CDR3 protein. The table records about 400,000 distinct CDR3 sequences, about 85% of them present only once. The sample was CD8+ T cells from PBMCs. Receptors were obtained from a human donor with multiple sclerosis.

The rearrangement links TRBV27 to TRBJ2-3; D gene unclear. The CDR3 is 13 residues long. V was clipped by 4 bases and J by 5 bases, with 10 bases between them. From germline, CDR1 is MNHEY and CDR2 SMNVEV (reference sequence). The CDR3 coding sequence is TGTGCCAGCAGTTCGTGGACCGAAGATACGCAGTATTTT. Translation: CASSSWTEDTQYF.

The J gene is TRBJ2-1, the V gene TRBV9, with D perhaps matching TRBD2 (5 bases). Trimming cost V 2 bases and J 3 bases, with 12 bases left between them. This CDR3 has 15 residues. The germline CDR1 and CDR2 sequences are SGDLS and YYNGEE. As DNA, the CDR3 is TGTGCCAGCAGCGTTAGGACTGGATACTACAATGAGCAGTTCTTC. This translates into CASSVRTGYYNEQFF.

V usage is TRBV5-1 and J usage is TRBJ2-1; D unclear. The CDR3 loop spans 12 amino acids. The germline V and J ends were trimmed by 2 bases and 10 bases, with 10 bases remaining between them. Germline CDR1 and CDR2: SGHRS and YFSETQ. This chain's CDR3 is CASSFGSQEQFF. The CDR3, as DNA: TGCGCCAGCAGCTTCGGCTCTCAGGAGCAGTTCTTC.

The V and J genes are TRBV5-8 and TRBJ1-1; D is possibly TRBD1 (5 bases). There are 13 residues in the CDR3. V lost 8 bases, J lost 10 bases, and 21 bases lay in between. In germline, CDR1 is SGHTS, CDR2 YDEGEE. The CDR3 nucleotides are TGTGCCAGTAACCGTAGAGGGGAACTTGGAGCTTTCTTT. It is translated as CASNRRGELGAFF.

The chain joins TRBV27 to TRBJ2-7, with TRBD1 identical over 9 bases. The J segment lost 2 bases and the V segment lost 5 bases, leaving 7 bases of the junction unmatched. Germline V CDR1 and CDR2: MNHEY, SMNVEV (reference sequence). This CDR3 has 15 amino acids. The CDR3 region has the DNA TGTGCCAGCAGTCCTGGGACAGGGAATGCCTACGAGCAGTACTTC. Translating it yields CASSPGTGNAYEQYF.

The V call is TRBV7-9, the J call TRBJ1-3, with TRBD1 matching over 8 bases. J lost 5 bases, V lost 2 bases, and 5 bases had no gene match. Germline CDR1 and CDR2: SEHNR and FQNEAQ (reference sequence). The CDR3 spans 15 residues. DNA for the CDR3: TGTGCCAGCAGCTTAACGGGACAGGAAAGAAACACCATATATTTT. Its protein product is CASSLTGQERNTIYF.

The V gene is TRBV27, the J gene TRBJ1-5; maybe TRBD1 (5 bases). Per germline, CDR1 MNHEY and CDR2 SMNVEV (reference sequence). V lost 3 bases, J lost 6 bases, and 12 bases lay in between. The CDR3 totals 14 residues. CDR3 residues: CASSFSQGGQPQHF. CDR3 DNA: TGTGCCAGCAGTTTCAGTCAGGGAGGTCAGCCCCAGCATTTT.